These 17 T cell receptor beta chains originate from one sample sequenced in a study of CD8 T cells in Susac syndrome (dated by TCRdb to about 2019). Library prep was done by the immunoSEQ multiplex PCR assay. RNA was extracted using the RNeasy kit, and roughly 0.45 to 1 microgram was reverse transcribed with random hexamers. TCRdb's own reprocessing of the public reads used fastp at Q25 and MiXCR and kept productive beta chains. Each entry merges the rows of one CDR3 protein and shows their most common DNA and genes. The sample has approximately 77,000 distinct CDR3 sequences on record, 90% to 95% of them singletons. The biggest ten clones account for approximately 0.52% of the sample. Sequenced material: CD4+ T cells from PBMCs. These receptors were collected from a human donor with Susac syndrome.

CDR3 loop: CSATKDEKLFF. CDR3 DNA sequence: TGCAGTGCCACTAAGGATGAAAAACTGTTTTTT. The chain recombines TRBV20-1 with TRBJ1-4; no clear D. CDR1 DFQATT and CDR2 SNEGSKA come from the germline V gene (reference sequence). V lost 6 bases to trimming and J lost 6 bases, with 8 bases between them. This CDR3 is built from 11 residues.

The rearrangement joins TRBV6-5 to TRBJ2-5; a weak D match, TRBD2 (5 bases). The V end was cut by 5 bases, the J end by 1 base, with 8 bases between. The CDR3 loop spans 13 amino acids. From germline, CDR1 is MNHEY and CDR2 SVGAGI. The CDR3 coding sequence is TGTGCCAGCAGTCCGAGGGTCCAAGAGACCCAGTACTTC. This encodes CASSPRVQETQYF.

The V gene is TRBV19, the J gene TRBJ1-2, with D perhaps matching TRBD1 (6 bases). This CDR3 is 13 amino acids long. Trimming removed 6 bases from V and 4 bases from J, with 12 bases in between. Germline lookup yields CDR1 LNHDA and CDR2 SQIVND (reference sequence). CDR3 bases: TGTGCCAGTAGGTCGGACAGTCTCTATGGCTACACCTTC. It codes for CASRSDSLYGYTF.

The V and J genes are TRBV11-2 and TRBJ2-5; D could derive from TRBD1 or TRBD2 (5 bases each). CDR1 is SGHAT and CDR2 is FQNNGV in the germline V gene. Trimming shortened V by 5 bases and J by 2 bases, and 12 bases separated the two germline ends. This CDR3 spans 14 amino acids. The CDR3 sequence is CASSPPGQQETQYF. In DNA, the CDR3 is TGTGCCAGCAGCCCGCCGGGGCAACAAGAGACCCAGTACTTC.

The chain combines TRBV20-1 with TRBJ1-1; D not resolved. V was clipped by 6 bases and J by 5 bases, with 7 bases between them. Germline V gene sequence: CDR1 DFQATT, CDR2 SNEGSKA (reference sequence). The CDR3 sequence is 10 residues long. CDR3 coding DNA: TGCAGTGCAGGGCGGACTGAAGCTTTCTTT. It translates to CSAGRTEAFF.

CDR3 DNA: TGTGCCAGCTCATCCACGGACAGGCAGCCTCAGTACTTC. Protein product: CASSSTDRQPQYF. The V call is TRBV18, the J call TRBJ2-4, with 7 bases that match TRBD1. This CDR3 has 13 residues. In germline, CDR1 is KGHSH, CDR2 LQKENI. Germline trimming cut 5 bases from V and 12 bases from J; bases unmatched to any gene: 10.

The J gene is TRBJ2-3, the V gene TRBV18; a possible D gene is TRBD2 (7 bases). The CDR3 has 16 amino acids. Germline CDR1 and CDR2: KGHSH and LQKENI. V was pared by 3 bases and J by 0 bases, with 13 bases between. For the CDR3, the DNA is TGTGCCAGCTCACCCAAAGCGGGACACAGCACAGATACGCAGTATTTT. Its protein is CASSPKAGHSTDTQYF.

This clonotype was recorded once. The chain couples TRBV6-1 to TRBJ1-1, with 7 positions matching TRBD1. This CDR3 is 15 amino acids long. In germline, CDR1 is MNHNS, CDR2 SASEGT. Trimming cost V 10 bases and J 6 bases; bases outside gene matches: 17. CDR3 nucleotides: TGTGCCACTCGAAGTGGACAGGCCAACTTCGCTGAAGCTTTCTTT. Its translation is CATRSGQANFAEAFF.

This chain uses TRBV7-9 with TRBJ1-2; D not resolved. The CDR3 has 12 residues. Between the trimmed V and J ends, which lost 0 bases and 7 bases, there was a span of 6 bases. The germline gives CDR1 SEHNR, CDR2 FQNEAQ (reference sequence). DNA for the CDR3: TGTGCCAGCAGCTTAGCTCCTACTGGCTACACCTTC. This gives the protein CASSLAPTGYTF. The full variable domain, rest sourced from reference TRBV7-9 and TRBJ1-2, is DTGVSQNPRHKITKRGQNVTFRCDPISEHNRLYWYRQTLGQGPEFLTYFQNEAQLEKSRLLSDRFSAERPKGSFSTLEIQRTEQGDSAMYLCASSLAPTGYTFGSGTRLTVV.

The chain joins TRBV21-1 to TRBJ2-7. TRBV21-1 has pseudogene status. The CDR3 is 12 residues long. This CDR3 reads CASYRTRYEQYF. The CDR3 coding sequence is TGTGCCAGCTACAGAACGCGATACGAGCAGTACTTC.

The chain recombines TRBV20-1 with TRBJ2-5; 10 bases align to TRBD2. Germline values: CDR1 DFQATT, CDR2 SNEGSKA (reference sequence). V dropped 3 bases and J dropped 6; count of bases not matched to a gene: 4. This CDR3 has 13 amino acids. The CDR3 nucleotides are TGCAGTGCTAGTCTAGCGGGGGCTAAGACCCAGTACTTC. It is translated as CSASLAGAKTQYF.

This clonotype was recorded once. The chain combines TRBV18 with TRBJ2-3, with TRBD2 as a possible D gene (5 bases). The germline V gene encodes CDR1 KGHSH and CDR2 LQKENI. Trimming cost V 4 bases and J 3 bases, with 8 bases left between them. The CDR3 runs to 13 residues. The CDR3 DNA follows: TGTGCCAGCTCACATGGACTTACAGATACGCAGTATTTT. This codes for CASSHGLTDTQYF.

Regarding this clonotype: Its ends do not fully match the called genes, so a read error is possible. The chain combines TRBV18 with TRBJ1-1; D not certain. CDR1 KGHSH and CDR2 LQKENI come from the germline V gene. The CDR3 spans 19 residues. CDR3 bases: TGTGCCAGCTCACCACCCCCGTGGGCGCGGCGGCGATCGAACGCTGAAGCTTTCTTT. Residues: CASSPPPWARRRSNAEAFF.

This sequence joins TRBV7-2 and TRBJ2-3; 9 positions agree with TRBD2. Germline V gives CDR1 SGHTA, CDR2 FQGNSA. This CDR3 is built from 14 residues. With 3 bases clipped from V and 6 bases from J, the junction kept 4 bases outside the gene matches. The CDR3 loop reads CASSFSGSSDTQYF. CDR3 DNA: TGTGCCAGCAGCTTTAGCGGGAGTAGCGATACGCAGTATTTT.

The CDR3 reads CASSLARGVNNEQFF. CDR3 in DNA: TGTGCCAGCAGCTTAGCGCGGGGGGTTAACAATGAGCAGTTCTTC. The V and J genes are TRBV7-9 and TRBJ2-1, with 8 bases fitting TRBD2. Germline-derived CDR1 and CDR2 are SEHNR and FQNEAQ (reference sequence). This CDR3 contains 15 residues. The V and J ends lost 0 bases and 5 bases, in that order; junction bases with no gene match: 3.

On this clonotype itself: A read error may produce the germline difference seen at one junction end. The chain recombines TRBV7-7 with TRBJ2-2; 12 bases line up with TRBD1. There are 17 residues in the CDR3. The germline CDR1 and CDR2 sequences are SSHAT and FNYEAQ (reference sequence). The CDR3 protein is CASSYNPGQGATGELFF. In DNA form, the CDR3 reads TGTGCTAGCAGCTACAACCCGGGACAGGGGGCGACCGGGGAGCTGTTTTTT. Looking up the rest from reference TRBV7-7 and TRBJ2-2 gives the full variable domain: GAGVSQSPRYKVTKRGQDVTLRCDPISSHATLYWYQQALGQGPEFLTYFNYEAQPDKSGLPSDRFSAERPEGSISTLTIQRTEQRDSAMYRCASSYNPGQGATGELFFGEGSRLTVL.

The rearrangement uses TRBV6-5 and TRBJ2-5; D is possibly TRBD2 (5 bases). V lost 6 bases and J lost 1, with 9 bases in between. The CDR3 is 13 amino acids. CDR1 MNHEY and CDR2 SVGAGI come from the germline V gene. CDR3 amino acids: CASRIGVQETQYF. The DNA for the CDR3 is TGTGCCAGCAGAATCGGGGTCCAAGAGACCCAGTACTTC.